These T cell receptor beta chains were read from a single sample in a study of T cells in Graves' hyperthyroidism and ophthalmopathy. TCRdb fed the multiplex PCR reads into MiXCR, producing one record per CDR3 protein. The sample shows around 340,000 distinct CDR3 sequences, about 20% of them seen only once. Sequencing was done on a sample of blood. The receptor source for this set is a woman between 50 and 59 years old with Graves' hyperthyroidism. The CDR3 runs from the conserved cysteine through the conserved F or W.

V gene,J gene,CDR3 protein
TRBV30,TRBJ1-1,CAWSVLGLDTEAFF
TRBV18,TRBJ2-1,CASSPDRGVSNEQFF
TRBV11-2,TRBJ2-2,CASSLEPALAGGSNTGELFF
TRBV2,TRBJ2-5,CASSGTSGFQETQYF
TRBV6-1,TRBJ2-1,CASSEIRQGAQAHEQFF
TRBV12-3/TRBV12-4,TRBJ1-6,CASRLGTGNSPLHF
TRBV11-2,TRBJ2-7,CASSSTGTGDLLGQYF
TRBV7-9,TRBJ2-3,CASSLAAGGSTDTQYF
TRBV12-3/TRBV12-4,TRBJ1-5,CASSSADSNQPQHF
TRBV4-3,TRBJ2-1,CASSQAVAYNEQFF
TRBV7-9,TRBJ2-1,CASSRDLLTYNEQFF
TRBV11-2,TRBJ2-7,CASSSESGIPLYGQYF
TRBV2,TRBJ2-5,CASSEASGGAKTQYF
TRBV27,TRBJ2-1,CASSFRDSDNEQFF
TRBV28,TRBJ1-4,CASSHGQYNEKLFF
TRBV7-9,TRBJ1-1,CASSPRQGVTEAFF